What follows are 2 T cell receptor beta chains derived from one specimen sequenced in a study of T-cell reconstitution after alpha-beta-depleted transplantation in children. The TCRbeta library was prepared with unique molecular identifiers. A single record per CDR3 protein comes from TCRdb applying MiXCR to the PCR reads. Of fewer than 550,000 distinct CDR3 sequences detected, approximately 10% appear once; the ten largest clones hold 4.5% to 6%. Source: PBMCs from the stem cell graft donor, taken from the stem cell graft. The receptors here all came from a human donor who donated a stem cell graft to a child with acute myeloid leukemia.

V usage is TRBV30 and J usage is TRBJ2-6; no reliable D call. Trimming took 1 base from V and 2 from J, leaving 12 bases between them. The CDR3 has 16 residues. Germline V lookup: CDR1 GTSNPN, CDR2 SVGIG (reference sequence). This CDR3 reads CAWSGVFEAGANVLTF. The CDR3 coding sequence is TGTGCCTGGAGTGGGGTTTTTGAGGCTGGGGCCAACGTCCTGACTTTC.

This clonotype has more than one count but fewer than ten. V usage is TRBV29-1 and J usage is TRBJ1-2; D possibly corresponds to TRBD1 (6 bases). There are 14 residues in the CDR3. V lost 2 bases to trimming and J lost 7 bases, with 17 bases between them. Germline lookup yields CDR1 SQVTM and CDR2 ANQGSEA. CDR3 bases: TGCAGCGTTGAATCGGTGTCAGGGGCTTCTGGCTACACCTTC. It translates to CSVESVSGASGYTF.